A single sample is the source of the 12 T cell receptor beta chains below, sequenced in a study of blood T cell repertoires in COVID-19. Here immunoSEQ multiplex PCR was the method, and the copy in TCRdb shows in-frame clones only, minus some. The sample contains approximately 250,000 clones, roughly 86% of which appear only once. Material: peripheral blood. The receptors shown here come from a man younger than 30 with active or convalescent COVID-19.

CDR3 residues: CASSGQRDIRYYEQYF. The CDR3 bases are TGCGCCAGCAGTGGCCAACGGGACATTCGCTACTACGAGCAGTACTTC. This chain links TRBV10-2 with TRBJ2-7, with a possible D match to TRBD1 (6 bases). Germline values: CDR1 WSHSY, CDR2 SAAADI. This CDR3 region has 16 residues. Trimming shortened V by 4 bases and J by 3 bases, and 19 bases separated the two germline ends.

The chain joins TRBV7-2 to TRBJ1-2; unclear D gene. The germline CDR1 and CDR2 sequences are SGHTA and FQGNSA. V lost 7 bases to trimming and J lost 6 bases, with 15 bases between them. This CDR3 region has 13 residues. The CDR3 bases are TGTGCCAGCAACACCCGGCCTCGGGATGGCTACACCTTC. Residues: CASNTRPRDGYTF. Full variable domain (outside the CDR3, taken from reference TRBV7-2 and TRBJ1-2): GAGVSQSPSNKVTEKGKDVELRCDPISGHTALYWYRQSLGQGLEFLIYFQGNSAPDKSGLPSDRFSAERTGGSVSTLTIQRTQQEDSAVYLCASNTRPRDGYTFGSGTRLTVV.

This clone occurred once. This chain connects TRBV6-1 to TRBJ1-5; D is uncertain. The CDR3 covers 15 residues. V lost 0 bases, J lost 1 base, and 7 bases lay in between. Germline V gives CDR1 MNHNS, CDR2 SASEGT. CDR3 DNA sequence: TGTGCCAGCAGTGAAGCGGGAGGGAGCAATCAGCCCCAGCATTTT. This gives the protein CASSEAGGSNQPQHF.

The CDR3 loop reads CASSQSGQGNSPLHF. The CDR3 DNA reads TGCGCCAGCAGCCAGTCTGGACAGGGTAATTCACCCCTCCACTTT. The gene calls are TRBV4-3 and TRBJ1-6, with TRBD1 matching 8 bases. The V gene end was trimmed by 3 bases and the J gene end by 6 bases; junction bases not matched to a gene: 4. Germline CDR1 and CDR2: LGHNA and YSLEER. The CDR3 extends over 15 amino acids.

This clone was found once. The V gene is TRBV19, the J gene TRBJ1-1, with 8 bases aligning to TRBD1. CDR3 length: 14 amino acids. Per the germline V gene, CDR1 is LNHDA and CDR2 is SQIVND (reference sequence). V dropped 2 bases and J dropped 5; count of bases not matched to a gene: 4. CDR3 in DNA: TGTGCCAGTAGTATAAGGACAGGGTGGACTGAAGCTTTCTTT. This translates into CASSIRTGWTEAFF.

The rearrangement joins TRBV28 to TRBJ1-5, with D unresolved. V lost 10 bases, J lost 5 bases, and 12 bases lay in between. This CDR3 region has 12 residues. Germline assignment: CDR1 MDHEN and CDR2 SYDVKM. The CDR3 is CATIRLDQPQHF. CDR3 DNA: TGTGCCACCATTCGACTGGATCAGCCCCAGCATTTT.

This clone has at least ten counts. This chain joins TRBV5-4 and TRBJ2-7; D is possibly TRBD2 (6 bases). Germline V CDR1 and CDR2: SGHNT, YYREEE (reference sequence). The CDR3 consists of 15 residues. V dropped 4 bases and J dropped 5 bases, with 19 bases sitting between them. CDR3 region: CASSPLGGLGDEQYF. CDR3 DNA sequence: TGTGCCAGCAGCCCTCTCGGGGGATTAGGAGACGAGCAGTACTTC.

The CDR3 DNA reads TGTGCCAGCAGCGTAGCGGGGGACAATGAGCAGTTCTTC. Residues: CASSVAGDNEQFF. The rearrangement joins TRBV9 to TRBJ2-1, with D perhaps matching TRBD2 (6 bases). V was shortened by 0 bases and J by 5 bases, with 6 bases between the two germline ends. Germline CDR1 and CDR2: SGDLS and YYNGEE. CDR3 length equals 13 residues.

This clone showed up just once. The V and J genes are TRBV3-1 (or the pseudogene TRBV3-2) and TRBJ2-5, with D possibly matching TRBD1 (5 bases). Germline lookup yields CDR1 LGHDT and CDR2 YNNKEL (reference sequence). The CDR3 runs to 12 residues. Trimming shortened V by 11 bases and J by 4 bases, and 14 bases separated the two germline ends. The CDR3 here is CAWGQSGETQYF. CDR3 sequence (DNA): TGTGCCTGGGGCCAATCAGGAGAGACCCAGTACTTC.

This clone came up a few times. The V and J genes are TRBV5-4 and TRBJ2-1, with TRBD1 identical over 9 bases. Germline V gene sequence: CDR1 SGHNT, CDR2 YYREEE (reference sequence). CDR3 length: 15 amino acids. V lost 4 bases, J lost 13 bases, and 15 bases stayed unmatched. For the CDR3, the DNA is TGTGCCAGCAGCCCAGATTTGGGACAGGGTTCCCCCCAGTTCTTC. Its protein is CASSPDLGQGSPQFF.

The rearrangement uses TRBV19 and TRBJ1-3; TRBD1 agrees at 7 bases. V lost 5 bases to trimming and J lost 0 bases; unmatched junction nucleotides: 4. Germline lookup yields CDR1 LNHDA and CDR2 SQIVND (reference sequence). The CDR3 spans 15 residues. CDR3 in DNA: TGTGCCAGTAGTCTAGGGACAGTCTCTGGAAACACCATATATTTT. It translates to CASSLGTVSGNTIYF.

The chain joins TRBV12-2 to TRBJ2-5; the table's D call, TRBD1, was not checked against the DNA. TRBV12-2 is noted as a pseudogene. The CDR3 loop spans 12 amino acids. The DNA for the CDR3 is TGTGCAAGTCGCGACAGGGGAGAGACCCAGTACTTC. It encodes CASRDRGETQYF.